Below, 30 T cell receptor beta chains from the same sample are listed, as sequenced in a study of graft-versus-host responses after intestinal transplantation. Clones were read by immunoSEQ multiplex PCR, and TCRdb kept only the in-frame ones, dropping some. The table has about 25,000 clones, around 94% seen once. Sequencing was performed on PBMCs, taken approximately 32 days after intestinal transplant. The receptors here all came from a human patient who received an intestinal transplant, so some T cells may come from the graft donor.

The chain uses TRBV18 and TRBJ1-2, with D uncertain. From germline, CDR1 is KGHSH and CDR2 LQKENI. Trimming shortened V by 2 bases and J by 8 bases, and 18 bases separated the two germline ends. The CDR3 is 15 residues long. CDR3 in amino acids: CASSPIMGLPRGYTF. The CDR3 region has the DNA TGTGCCAGCTCACCAATAATGGGTCTACCTCGCGGCTACACCTTC.

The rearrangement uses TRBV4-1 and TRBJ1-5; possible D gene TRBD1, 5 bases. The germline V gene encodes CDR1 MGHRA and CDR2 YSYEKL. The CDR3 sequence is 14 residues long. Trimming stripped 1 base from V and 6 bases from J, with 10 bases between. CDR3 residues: CASSQGGGGQPQHF. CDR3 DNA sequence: TGCGCCAGCAGCCAAGGAGGCGGGGGTCAGCCCCAGCATTTT.

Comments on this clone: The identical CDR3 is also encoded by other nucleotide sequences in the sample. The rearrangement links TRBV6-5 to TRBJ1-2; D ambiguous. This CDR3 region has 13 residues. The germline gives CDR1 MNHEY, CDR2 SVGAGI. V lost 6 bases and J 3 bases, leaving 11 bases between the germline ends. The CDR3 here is CASSPGRDYGYTF. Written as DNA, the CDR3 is TGTGCCAGCAGCCCCGGTAGGGACTATGGCTACACCTTC.

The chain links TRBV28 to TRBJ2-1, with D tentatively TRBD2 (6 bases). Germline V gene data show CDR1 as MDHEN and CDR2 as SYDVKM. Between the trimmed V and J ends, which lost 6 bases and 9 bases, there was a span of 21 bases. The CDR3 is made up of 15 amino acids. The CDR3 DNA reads TGTGCCAGCAGCTCATGGGGGGACTCGACGCGTGAGCAGTTCTTC. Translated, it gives CASSSWGDSTREQFF.

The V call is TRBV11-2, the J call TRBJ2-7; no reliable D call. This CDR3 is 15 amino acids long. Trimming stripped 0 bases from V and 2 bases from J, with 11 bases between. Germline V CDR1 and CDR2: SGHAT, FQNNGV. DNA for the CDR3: TGTGCCAGCAGCTTAGAGGTAGCCTCTGCCTACGAGCAGTACTTC. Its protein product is CASSLEVASAYEQYF.

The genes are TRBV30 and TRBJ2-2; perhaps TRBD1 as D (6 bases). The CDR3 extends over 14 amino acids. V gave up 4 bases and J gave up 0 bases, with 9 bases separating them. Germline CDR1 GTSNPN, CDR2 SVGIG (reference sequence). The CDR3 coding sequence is TGTGCCTGGAATACAGGGACGAACACCGGGGAGCTGTTTTTT. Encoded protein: CAWNTGTNTGELFF. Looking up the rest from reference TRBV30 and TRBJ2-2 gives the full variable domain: SQTIHQWPATLVQPVGSPLSLECTVEGTSNPNLYWYRQAAGRGLQLLFYSVGIGQISSEVPQNLSASRPQDRQFILSSKKLLLSDSGFYLCAWNTGTNTGELFFGEGSRLTVL.

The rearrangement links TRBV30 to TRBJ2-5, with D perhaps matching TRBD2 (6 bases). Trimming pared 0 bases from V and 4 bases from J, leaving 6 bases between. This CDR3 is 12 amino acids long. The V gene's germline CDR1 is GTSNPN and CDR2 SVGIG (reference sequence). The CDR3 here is CAWSVLAETQYF. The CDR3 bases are TGTGCCTGGAGTGTACTAGCAGAGACCCAGTACTTC.

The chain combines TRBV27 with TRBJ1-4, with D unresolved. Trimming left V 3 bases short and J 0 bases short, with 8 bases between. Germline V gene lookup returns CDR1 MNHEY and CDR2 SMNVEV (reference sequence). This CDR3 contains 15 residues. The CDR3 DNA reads TGTGCCAGCAGTTTTTCGCTTGCAACTAATGAAAAACTGTTTTTT. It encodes CASSFSLATNEKLFF.

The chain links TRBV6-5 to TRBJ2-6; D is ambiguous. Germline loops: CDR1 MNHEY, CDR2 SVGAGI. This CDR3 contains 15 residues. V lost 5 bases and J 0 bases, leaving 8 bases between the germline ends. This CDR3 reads CASSTMDSGANVLTF. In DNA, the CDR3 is TGTGCCAGCAGTACCATGGACTCTGGGGCCAACGTCCTGACTTTC.

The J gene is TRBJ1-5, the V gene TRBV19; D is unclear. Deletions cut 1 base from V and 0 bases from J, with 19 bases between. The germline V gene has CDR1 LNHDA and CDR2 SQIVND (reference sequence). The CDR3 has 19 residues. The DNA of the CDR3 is TGTGCCAGTAGTATAGCCCGATTAGACGCATTCTCTAGCAATCAGCCCCAGCATTTT. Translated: CASSIARLDAFSSNQPQHF.

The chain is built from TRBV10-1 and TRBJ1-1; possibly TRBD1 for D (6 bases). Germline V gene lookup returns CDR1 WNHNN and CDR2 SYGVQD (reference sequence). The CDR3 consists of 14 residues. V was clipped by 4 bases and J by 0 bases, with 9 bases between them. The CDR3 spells CASSAQGLNTEAFF. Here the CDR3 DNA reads TGCGCCAGCAGTGCTCAGGGGTTGAACACTGAAGCTTTCTTT.

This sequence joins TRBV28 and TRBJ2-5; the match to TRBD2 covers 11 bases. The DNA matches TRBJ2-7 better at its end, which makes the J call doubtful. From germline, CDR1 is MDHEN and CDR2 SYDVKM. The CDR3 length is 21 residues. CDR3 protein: CASSLFREIPGLADDSYEQYF. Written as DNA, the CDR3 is TGTGCCAGCAGTTTGTTTCGGGAGATACCGGGACTAGCGGACGACTCCTACGAGCAGTACTTC.

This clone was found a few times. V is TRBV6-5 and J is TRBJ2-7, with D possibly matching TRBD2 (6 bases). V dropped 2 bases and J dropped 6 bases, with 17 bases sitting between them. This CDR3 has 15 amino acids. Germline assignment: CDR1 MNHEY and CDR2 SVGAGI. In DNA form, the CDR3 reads TGTGCCAGCAGTTACATACTCAGAGGAGGGGCCGAGCAGTACTTC. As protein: CASSYILRGGAEQYF.

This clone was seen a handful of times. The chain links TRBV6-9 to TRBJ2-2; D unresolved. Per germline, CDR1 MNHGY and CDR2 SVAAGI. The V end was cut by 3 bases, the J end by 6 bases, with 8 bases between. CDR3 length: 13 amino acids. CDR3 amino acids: CASSYGLPGELFF. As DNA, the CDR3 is TGTGCCAGCAGTTACGGCCTACCCGGGGAGCTGTTTTTT.

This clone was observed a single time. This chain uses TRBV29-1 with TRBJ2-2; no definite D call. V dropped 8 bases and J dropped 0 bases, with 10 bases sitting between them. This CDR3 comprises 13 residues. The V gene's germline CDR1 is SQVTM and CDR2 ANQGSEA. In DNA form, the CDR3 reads TGCAGCATTCGTAGTCCGAACACCGGGGAGCTGTTTTTT. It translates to CSIRSPNTGELFF.

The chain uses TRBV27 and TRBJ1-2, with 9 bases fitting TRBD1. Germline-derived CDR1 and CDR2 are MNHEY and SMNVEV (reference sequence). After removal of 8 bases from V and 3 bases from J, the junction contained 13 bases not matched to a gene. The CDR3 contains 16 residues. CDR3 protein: CASGHYTGGADYGYTF. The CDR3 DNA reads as TGTGCCAGCGGACATTATACAGGGGGCGCTGACTATGGCTACACCTTC.

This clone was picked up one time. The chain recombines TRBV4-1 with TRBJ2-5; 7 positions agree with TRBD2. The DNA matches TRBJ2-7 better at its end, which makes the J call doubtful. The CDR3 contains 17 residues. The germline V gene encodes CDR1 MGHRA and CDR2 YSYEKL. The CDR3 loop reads CASSQEVGVERGYEQYF. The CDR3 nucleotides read TGCGCCAGCAGCCAAGAGGTTGGAGTTGAGCGGGGATACGAGCAGTACTTC.

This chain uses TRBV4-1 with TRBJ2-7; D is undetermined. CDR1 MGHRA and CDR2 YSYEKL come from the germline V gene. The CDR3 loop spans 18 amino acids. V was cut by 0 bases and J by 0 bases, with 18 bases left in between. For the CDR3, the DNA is TGCGCCAGCAGCCAAGATATGTTATGGCGGATGAGCTCCTACGAGCAGTACTTC. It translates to CASSQDMLWRMSSYEQYF.

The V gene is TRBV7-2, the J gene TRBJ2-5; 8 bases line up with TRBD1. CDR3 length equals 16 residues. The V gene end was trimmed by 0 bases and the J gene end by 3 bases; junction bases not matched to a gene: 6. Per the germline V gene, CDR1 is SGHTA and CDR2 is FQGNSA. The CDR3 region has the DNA TGTGCCAGCAGCTTAGCTCATGCAGGGGGCGAAGAGACCCAGTACTTC. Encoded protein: CASSLAHAGGEETQYF.

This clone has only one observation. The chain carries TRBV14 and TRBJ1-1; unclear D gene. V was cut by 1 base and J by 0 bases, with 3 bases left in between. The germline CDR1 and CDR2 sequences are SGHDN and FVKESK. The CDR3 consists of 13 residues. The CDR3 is CASSQGMNTEAFF. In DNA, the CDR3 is TGTGCCAGCAGCCAAGGAATGAACACTGAAGCTTTCTTT.

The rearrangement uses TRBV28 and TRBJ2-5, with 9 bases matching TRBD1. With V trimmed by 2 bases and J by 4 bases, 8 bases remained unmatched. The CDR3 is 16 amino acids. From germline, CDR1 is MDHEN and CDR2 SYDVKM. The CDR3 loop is CASSLRGGQGGETQYF. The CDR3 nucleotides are TGTGCCAGCAGTTTAAGAGGGGGACAGGGTGGAGAGACCCAGTACTTC.

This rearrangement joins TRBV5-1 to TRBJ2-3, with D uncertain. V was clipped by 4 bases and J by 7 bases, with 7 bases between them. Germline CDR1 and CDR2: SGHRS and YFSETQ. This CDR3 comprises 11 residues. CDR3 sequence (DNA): TGCGCCAGCAGCCTCCTAAATACGCAGTATTTT. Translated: CASSLLNTQYF.

The CDR3 DNA reads TGTGCCAGTAGTATCACCCATTTAATGAACACTGAAGCTTTCTTT. Its translation is CASSITHLMNTEAFF. This sequence joins TRBV19 and TRBJ1-1, with D unclear. CDR1 is LNHDA and CDR2 is SQIVND in the germline V gene (reference sequence). The CDR3 loop spans 15 amino acids. Trimming removed 3 bases at V and 0 bases at J, with 11 bases between.

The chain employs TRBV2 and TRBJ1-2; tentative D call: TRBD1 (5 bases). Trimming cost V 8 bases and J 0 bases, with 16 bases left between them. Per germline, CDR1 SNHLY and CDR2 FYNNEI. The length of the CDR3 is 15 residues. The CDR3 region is CASLRGAETNYGYTF. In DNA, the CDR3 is TGTGCCAGCCTCCGAGGGGCAGAGACTAACTATGGCTACACCTTC.

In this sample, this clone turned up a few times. CDR3 in amino acids: CASSPGFVEKLFF. The CDR3 DNA sequence: TGTGCCAGTAGCCCAGGTTTCGTGGAAAAACTGTTTTTT. V usage is TRBV19 and J usage is TRBJ1-4; D gene ambiguous. The CDR3 sequence is 13 residues long. V gave up 6 bases and J gave up 8 bases, with 13 bases separating them. CDR1 is LNHDA and CDR2 is SQIVND in the germline V gene (reference sequence).

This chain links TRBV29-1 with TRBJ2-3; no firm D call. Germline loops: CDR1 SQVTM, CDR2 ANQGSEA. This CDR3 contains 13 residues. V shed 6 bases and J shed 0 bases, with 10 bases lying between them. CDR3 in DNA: TGCAGCGTGGCGGCAGATAGCACAGATACGCAGTATTTT. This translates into CSVAADSTDTQYF.

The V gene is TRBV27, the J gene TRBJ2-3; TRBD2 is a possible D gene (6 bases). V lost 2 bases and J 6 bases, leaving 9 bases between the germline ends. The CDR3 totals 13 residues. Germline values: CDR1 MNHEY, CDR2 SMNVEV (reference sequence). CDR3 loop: CASSLPRGDTQYF. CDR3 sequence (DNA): TGTGCCAGCAGTTTACCCCGGGGGGATACGCAGTATTTT.

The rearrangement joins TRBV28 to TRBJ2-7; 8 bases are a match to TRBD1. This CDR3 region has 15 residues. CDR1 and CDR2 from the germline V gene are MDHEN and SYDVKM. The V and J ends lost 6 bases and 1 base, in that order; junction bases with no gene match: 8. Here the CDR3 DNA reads TGTGCCAGCAGAACGGGACAGGTGGGGTCCTACGAGCAGTACTTC. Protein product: CASRTGQVGSYEQYF.

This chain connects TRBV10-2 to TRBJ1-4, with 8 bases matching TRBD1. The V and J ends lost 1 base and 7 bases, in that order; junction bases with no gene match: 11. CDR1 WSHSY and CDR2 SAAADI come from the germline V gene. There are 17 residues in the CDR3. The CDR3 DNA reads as TGCGCCAGCAGTGAGTTAATCTTCAGGGGGCTAGGTGAAAAACTGTTTTTT. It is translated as CASSELIFRGLGEKLFF.

CDR3 protein: CASSGTSGGAGSDTQYF. The DNA of the CDR3 is TGTGCCAGCAGCGGGACTAGCGGGGGGGCAGGTTCAGATACGCAGTATTTT. The genes are TRBV2 and TRBJ2-3; TRBD2 matches 16 bases. The V segment lost 6 bases and the J segment 4 bases; nucleotides outside the gene matches: 7. The V gene's germline CDR1 is SNHLY and CDR2 FYNNEI. The CDR3 is 17 amino acids.